This TCR beta chain appears in the sequencing data of a study of T-cell reconstitution after alpha-beta-depleted transplantation in children. Overall study findings and caveats: T-cell counts and diversity at one year post-transplant came mainly from newly produced T cells. Reportedly, alpha-beta T cells present about two months post-transplant originated from several hundred expanded clones of graft origin.

As for this clonotype: Its antigen is not known.

V was trimmed by 3 bases and J by 8 bases, leaving 13 bases between them. The CDR3 is made up of 13 amino acids. CDR1 and CDR2 from the germline V gene are SGHTA and FQGNSA. TCRbeta library preparation incorporated unique molecular identifiers. MiXCR, run by TCRdb on the PCR reads, gives a single entry per CDR3 protein. The table lists 150,000 to 250,000 distinct CDR3 sequences, roughly 6.3% of them singletons. The chain joins TRBV7-2 to TRBJ1-2, with TRBD1 as a possible D gene (6 bases). This TCR came from a girl in the first two years of life with combined immunodeficiency, due to receive a stem cell transplant. The input for sequencing was PBMCs, taken before TCRalphabeta/CD19-depleted stem cell transplant. In DNA, the CDR3 is TGTGCCAGCAGCTTCCCGGGGGCGCACGGCTACACCTTC. Protein product: CASSFPGAHGYTF.